The source of this TCR beta chain is a study of blood T cell repertoires in COVID-19. Study-level information: There were acute and convalescent COVID-19 samples, and they came from the United States, Italy and Spain.

V shed 3 bases, J shed 8 bases, and the junction held 6 bases outside the gene matches. Per germline, CDR1 MGHDK and CDR2 SYGVNS. The CDR3 is 14 amino acids. In assigning cohorts, the study relied on participant-reported clinical history. Sequenced by immunoSEQ multiplex PCR; TCRdb stores in-frame clones only, minus some. Among fewer than 250,000 clones listed, roughly 89% were seen once. This sequence joins TRBV25-1 and TRBJ1-5, with 8 positions matching TRBD1. The sequence was obtained from a woman aged 30 to 39 with acute COVID-19. The material sequenced was PBMCs or T cells enriched from blood (not recorded which). The CDR3 region has the DNA TGTGCCAGCAGTGAGAGACAGGGGCGGGAGCCCCAGCATTTT. Protein: CASSERQGREPQHF.